This T cell receptor (beta chain) was sequenced for a study of shared clonotypes between healthy human individuals (dated by TCRdb to 2018 to 2020). For the wider study: The cohort comprised a couple of women and a few men aged 18 to 49 years. To estimate repertoire size and how much clonotypes are shared between individuals, the study performed deep sequencing of blood TCR repertoires from roughly five healthy adults. To increase sequencing depth and limit assay-specific biases, different laboratories used diverse techniques to prepare libraries and sequence TCR repertoires. Leukapheresis yielded between about 0.9 and 9.5 billion PBMCs per donor. For each donor, CD4 naive and CD4 memory were each run on three plates, CD8 naive on two plates, and CD8 memory on one plate.

CDR3 length: 19 amino acids, cysteine to phenylalanine. Just CDR3 DNA is preserved here, 57 bases in frame from base 1. Trimming accounts for 4 bases at V and 2 bases at J, while the number of junction bases matched to no gene is 12. The germline V gene (reference sequence) sets CDR1 to SGHKS and CDR2 to YYEKEE. Broader findings and caveats from the paper: Incomplete sequencing was indicated by rarefaction of sorted-subset datasets, despite the large sequencing depth. Estimated clonotype richness was generally larger for naive than for memory subsets. Sampling was limited to blood, and TCR repertoires in tissue likely differ from TCR repertoires in blood. Because the study included a small number of donors, the genetic and exposure-history diversity represented was limited. Compared with non-shared clonotypes, the clonotypes found in all four sorted-subset donors had higher generation probabilities. Based on pairwise subsampling, the degree of clonotype sharing among donors was expected to be affected by sequencing depth. Sharing across a few donors was observed for 5% to 6.5% of naive CD4, 3.5% of naive CD8, over 2% of memory CD4, and around 0.44% of memory CD8 clonotypes.

Using the deep immunoSEQ assay, multiplex PCR amplified TCR CDR3 regions from genomic DNA. For each cell subset, the extracted genomic DNA was distributed evenly across all wells of several immunoSEQ 96-well plates, and each plate served as one replicate. Each replicate PCR for sorted subsets received approximately 220 ng genomic DNA, equal to 30,000 or so T cell genomes. The purified libraries were quantified using a Qubit 3.0 fluorometer, sized with a Bioanalyzer 2100, and then quantified again using the KAPA Library Quantification kit. Each immunoSEQ 96-well plate was sequenced on its own single-read 150-cycle Illumina NextSeq 550 flow cell. Per the original workflow: Because the immunoSEQ output held only junctional sequences and lacked quality scores, the filtering could not match the filtering applied to full-length reads. Sequences were annotated with PyIR, a Python wrapper for IgBLAST v1.9, and V/J genes and CDR3 were assigned using IMGT germline references. Reads were removed for weak V/J assignments (E-value above 1e-6), missing CDR3, stop codons, out-of-frame junctions, or ambiguous translated residues. A V3J clonotype was defined by an identical inferred V gene, J gene, and CDR3 amino acid sequence. The percentage overlap between two repertoires was calculated by dividing the number of shared unique clonotypes by the size of the smaller repertoire. Repertoire richness was assessed with RTK rarefaction, the Chao1 estimator, and Recon v2.1 estimates of unobserved clonotypes. Generation probabilities were computed with OLGA for all TCRbeta clonotypes obtained by the gDNA method from several donors. The table comes from immuneACCESS by way of TCRdb, which keeps in-frame sequences with V and J called. Part of the clones is missing from these tables; in studies checked, under half for an unresolved V gene and the rest for unknown reasons. From that table come the V and J calls and clone size; the DNA was used to work out D and trimming. This sample comprises approximately 1.4 million clones, around 98% of them detected only once. The leading ten clones occupy roughly 0.45% of the sample.

For this clone: The clone's antigen remains unknown. Base-call qualities are not available, and no considerably larger clone is one nucleotide away.

The donors were healthy, HIV-negative adults with no recently reported acute infections or vaccinations. All donors were Caucasian adults living in Nashville, Tennessee, USA. CD4+ T cells were enriched by magnetic negative selection; naive cells were then positively selected on CD45RA, and the negative fraction formed the memory subset. Blood was collected by leukapheresis, and PBMCs were isolated by Ficoll-Histopaque density gradient centrifugation and then cryopreserved in liquid nitrogen vapor phase. Analytical flow cytometry was used to check the purity and quantity of each magnetically sorted T cell population. Each sorted fraction had its genomic DNA isolated and then quantified by UV absorbance on a Nanodrop 2000c.

The chain is assembled from TRBV5-5 and TRBJ2-7, with 16 bases aligning to TRBD2. Sample: naive CD4+ T cells sorted from blood. The label giving this sample's cell subset or site can be read as: CD45RA+ positively selected. This clonotype originated in a man aged 25-45 years in good health. The CDR3 protein: CASSRGRGLAGGFTYEQYF. The sequence in DNA is TGTGCCAGCAGCCGCGGGCGGGGACTAGCGGGAGGGTTCACCTACGAGCAGTACTTC.